Presented here are 26 T cell receptor beta chains from one specimen sequenced in a study of blood T cell repertoires in COVID-19. TCRdb's copy holds only in-frame clones and misses some; the assay was immunoSEQ multiplex PCR. The sample has about 150,000 clones, about 85% seen once. Sequences were obtained from peripheral blood. These receptors were collected from an elderly woman with COVID-19, enrolled during active disease.

The chain is built from TRBV9 and TRBJ1-1, with D possibly TRBD1 on 5 matching bases. Germline loops: CDR1 SGDLS, CDR2 YYNGEE. The CDR3 totals 14 residues. With 0 bases removed from V and 7 bases from J, the gap between germline ends came to 13 bases. CDR3 sequence: CASSVVGRGGEAFF. In DNA form, the CDR3 reads TGTGCCAGCAGCGTAGTGGGTAGGGGTGGTGAAGCTTTCTTT.

This rearrangement joins TRBV6-1 to TRBJ1-5; no clear D gene. Germline-derived CDR1 and CDR2 are MNHNS and SASEGT. Trimming took 1 base from V and 3 from J, leaving 7 bases between them. This CDR3 has 14 amino acids. CDR3 bases: TGTGCCAGCAGTGAAGAAAGACACAATCAGCCCCAGCATTTT. Translation gives CASSEERHNQPQHF.

The V gene is TRBV10-3, the J gene TRBJ2-5, with TRBD2 identical over 7 bases. Germline trimming cut 3 bases from V and 1 base from J; bases unmatched to any gene: 8. The CDR3 totals 16 residues. Germline loops: CDR1 ENHRY, CDR2 SYGVKD. CDR3 DNA sequence: TGTGCCATCAGTGATTCCAACCAGCGGGGCCAAGAGACCCAGTACTTC. This encodes CAISDSNQRGQETQYF.

The CDR3 DNA is TGTGCCAGCAGGGGCAGGACAGGGACCTCCGTCGCTTTCTTT. Translated: CASRGRTGTSVAFF. V is TRBV2 and J is TRBJ1-1; 8 positions match TRBD1. V lost 6 bases and J lost 11; bases outside the gene matches: 14. The CDR3 is made up of 14 amino acids. Germline CDR1 and CDR2: SNHLY and FYNNEI.

The table lists this clone with a count of one. The chain couples TRBV27 to TRBJ1-2, with D possibly TRBD1 on 6 matching bases. The length of the CDR3 is 13 residues. Germline CDR1 and CDR2: MNHEY and SMNVEV (reference sequence). Trimming took 6 bases from V and 7 from J, leaving 15 bases between them. CDR3 in DNA: TGTGCCAGCAGGGGATCGGGGGGCTCTGGCTACACCTTC. Protein: CASRGSGGSGYTF.

Concerning this clone itself: The identical CDR3 is also encoded by other nucleotide sequences in the sample. The chain is built from TRBV28 and TRBJ2-1, with D hard to call. Trimming left V 2 bases short and J 9 bases short, with 2 bases between. The V gene's germline CDR1 is MDHEN and CDR2 SYDVKM. This CDR3 is built from 10 residues. DNA of the CDR3: TGTGCCAGCAGTTTACGTGAGCAGTTCTTC. This sequence encodes CASSLREQFF.

The chain is built from TRBV3-1 (or the pseudogene TRBV3-2) and TRBJ2-3, with D possibly matching TRBD2 (5 bases). Germline lookup yields CDR1 LGHDT and CDR2 YNNKEL (reference sequence). V dropped 1 base and J dropped 0 bases, with 11 bases sitting between them. The CDR3 length is 16 residues. Written as DNA, the CDR3 is TGTGCCAGCAGCCAAGGTCTCTGGACTAGCACAGATACGCAGTATTTT. This encodes CASSQGLWTSTDTQYF.

The V call is TRBV12-5, the J call TRBJ1-1; D uncertain. This CDR3 contains 14 residues. Trimming shortened V by 0 bases and J by 4 bases, and 9 bases separated the two germline ends. Germline V gene lookup returns CDR1 LGHNT and CDR2 FRNRAP. The DNA for the CDR3 is TGTGCTAGTGGTTTGGTCCCCATTTCCACTGAAGCTTTCTTT. Its translation is CASGLVPISTEAFF.

V gene TRBV27 combines with J gene TRBJ2-3, with 10 bases matching TRBD2. V shed 9 bases and J 6 bases; nucleotides not matched to a gene: 9. Germline V gene data show CDR1 as MNHEY and CDR2 as SMNVEV (reference sequence). The CDR3 length is 14 residues. The CDR3 DNA reads TGTGCCAGTCGTCCTAGCGGGGGCCGGGATACGCAGTATTTT. Protein product: CASRPSGGRDTQYF.

This clone was recorded once. The chain couples TRBV19 to TRBJ1-5; possible D gene TRBD1, 6 bases. V was pared by 6 bases and J by 3 bases, with 12 bases between. Germline V lookup: CDR1 LNHDA, CDR2 SQIVND (reference sequence). The CDR3 loop spans 14 amino acids. CDR3 nucleotides: TGTGCCAGTAGCTCGACAGGTTACAATCAGCCCCAGCATTTT. It yields the protein CASSSTGYNQPQHF.

The rearrangement links TRBV28 to TRBJ2-1; D remains unclear. This CDR3 has 16 amino acids. V shed 5 bases and J shed 0 bases, with 14 bases lying between them. From germline, CDR1 is MDHEN and CDR2 SYDVKM. The CDR3 protein is CASSPRPISSYNEQFF. The CDR3 nucleotides read TGTGCCAGCAGTCCCCGCCCAATCAGCTCCTACAATGAGCAGTTCTTC.

The J gene is TRBJ2-5, the V gene TRBV27, with TRBD2 matching 10 bases. Unmatched junction bases numbered 4, after V lost 6 bases and J lost 0 bases. Germline values: CDR1 MNHEY, CDR2 SMNVEV (reference sequence). The CDR3 is 15 residues long. Here the CDR3 reads CASRPGLAYQETQYF. The DNA of the CDR3 is TGTGCCAGCAGGCCGGGACTAGCGTACCAAGAGACCCAGTACTTC.

The CDR3 DNA sequence: TGTGCCAGCAGAGGGGACGGGAGAACAAGACCGGGGCAGTATTTT. It translates to CASRGDGRTRPGQYF. V and J are TRBV2 and TRBJ2-3; D is perhaps TRBD2 (6 bases). The V end lost 6 bases, the J end lost 11 bases, and 24 bases lay between the germline ends. Germline-derived CDR1 and CDR2 are SNHLY and FYNNEI. This CDR3 region has 15 residues.

The genes are TRBV9 and TRBJ2-7, with 7 bases aligning to TRBD2. Germline lookup yields CDR1 SGDLS and CDR2 YYNGEE. The CDR3 spans 15 residues. V lost 3 bases to trimming and J lost 2 bases; unmatched junction nucleotides: 8. The CDR3 sequence is CASSEAGEGPYEQYF. The DNA for the CDR3 is TGTGCCAGCAGCGAGGCGGGAGAGGGACCCTACGAGCAGTACTTC.

This clone was recorded once. V gene TRBV18 combines with J gene TRBJ2-3; 9 positions agree with TRBD1. Unmatched junction bases numbered 21, after V lost 6 bases and J lost 11 bases. Germline assignment: CDR1 KGHSH and CDR2 LQKENI. The CDR3 runs 17 residues. CDR3: CASSPTRGGQGTSRQYF. The CDR3 region has the DNA TGTGCCAGCTCTCCCACAAGGGGCGGACAGGGGACGAGCAGGCAGTATTTT.

This chain links TRBV5-1 with TRBJ2-3; D possibly corresponds to TRBD2 (6 bases). CDR1 and CDR2 from the germline V gene are SGHRS and YFSETQ. The V end was cut by 2 bases, the J end by 2 bases, with 15 bases between. The CDR3 loop spans 16 amino acids. CDR3 protein: CASSFLGSAPTDTQYF. In nucleotides, the CDR3 is TGCGCCAGCAGCTTCCTCGGGAGCGCGCCCACAGATACGCAGTATTTT.

The V and J genes are TRBV5-5 and TRBJ1-3; 7 nucleotides match TRBD1. Germline assignment: CDR1 SGHKS and CDR2 YYEKEE (reference sequence). V trimming: 4 bases; J trimming: 0 bases; junction bases outside the gene matches: 4. The CDR3 spans 15 residues. The CDR3 nucleotides read TGTGCCAGCAGCGCTTACAGGGGCTCTGGAAACACCATATATTTT. Amino acid sequence: CASSAYRGSGNTIYF. The complete variable domain, with remaining parts taken from reference TRBV5-5 and TRBJ1-3, reads DAGVTQSPTHLIKTRGQQVTLRCSPISGHKSVSWYQQVLGQGPQFIFQYYEKEERGRGNFPDRFSARQFPNYSSELNVNALLLGDSALYLCASSAYRGSGNTIYFGEGSWLTVV.

The chain recombines TRBV6-5 with TRBJ2-7, with 10 bases aligning to TRBD1. The CDR3 covers 14 residues. Germline assignment: CDR1 MNHEY and CDR2 SVGAGI. V dropped 7 bases and J dropped 4; count of bases not matched to a gene: 7. The CDR3 loop reads CASTPGQGRYEQYF. The CDR3 DNA sequence: TGTGCCAGCACTCCGGGACAGGGGCGATACGAGCAGTACTTC.

The chain links TRBV6-1 to TRBJ1-1; no clear D gene. The V and J ends lost 1 base and 5 bases respectively, with 8 bases between them. Germline V gives CDR1 MNHNS, CDR2 SASEGT. CDR3 length: 13 residues. This CDR3 is CASSEVRLTEAFF. The CDR3 DNA reads TGTGCCAGCAGTGAAGTCCGCCTAACTGAAGCTTTCTTT.

The DNA for the CDR3 is TGTGCCAGCTGCCCTGAGGGAGGGTCGTACGAGCAGTACTTC. It codes for CASCPEGGSYEQYF. The chain joins TRBV7-9 to TRBJ2-7, with TRBD2 matching 7 bases. There are 14 residues in the CDR3. The trim removed 8 bases at V and 4 bases at J, leaving 11 bases unmatched. The germline V gene encodes CDR1 SEHNR and CDR2 FQNEAQ (reference sequence).

This rearrangement joins TRBV16 to TRBJ2-3; 11 bases are a match to TRBD2. The germline V gene has CDR1 KGHSY and CDR2 FQNENV. V shed 2 bases and J 4 bases; nucleotides not matched to a gene: 2. This CDR3 contains 15 residues. CDR3 DNA sequence: TGTGCCAGCAGCCAAACTAGCGGGAGTGCAGATACGCAGTATTTT. Translating it yields CASSQTSGSADTQYF.

V and J are TRBV5-8 and TRBJ1-1; tentative D call: TRBD1 (6 bases). CDR1 is SGHTS and CDR2 is YDEGEE in the germline V gene. This CDR3 has 14 residues. V lost 6 bases to trimming and J lost 0 bases, with 12 bases between them. The CDR3 reads CASNYRALNTEAFF. The CDR3 region has the DNA TGTGCCAGCAATTACAGGGCCTTGAACACTGAAGCTTTCTTT.

The chain uses TRBV15 and TRBJ2-7; TRBD1 matches 7 bases. Germline loops: CDR1 LNHNV, CDR2 YYDKDF (reference sequence). Unmatched junction bases numbered 6, after V lost 5 bases and J lost 2 bases. The CDR3 length is 14 residues. In DNA form, the CDR3 reads TGTGCCACCAGCGCAACAGGGGTGGCCTACGAGCAGTACTTC. It specifies CATSATGVAYEQYF.

This chain links TRBV3-1 (or the pseudogene TRBV3-2) with TRBJ1-2; D is unclear. The CDR3 covers 14 residues. Germline V CDR1 and CDR2: LGHDT, YNNKEL (reference sequence). Trimming shortened V by 6 bases and J by 2 bases, and 13 bases separated the two germline ends. The CDR3 DNA sequence: TGTGCCAGCAGACCGATAGGAGACAACTATGGCTACACCTTC. Residues: CASRPIGDNYGYTF.

This clone has just one count. This sequence joins TRBV7-9 and TRBJ2-7; D might be TRBD1 (6 bases). CDR1 and CDR2 (germline): SEHNR, FQNEAQ (reference sequence). The CDR3 is 14 amino acids. Between the trimmed V and J ends, which lost 2 bases and 5 bases, there was a span of 13 bases. The CDR3 DNA reads as TGTGCCAGCAGCTTAAGGGGCAGGGGCAACGAGCAGTACTTC. Its translation: CASSLRGRGNEQYF.

CDR3 nucleotides: TGTGCCAGCACACAGGGCATGAACACTGAAGCTTTCTTT. Its translation is CASTQGMNTEAFF. The rearrangement links TRBV2 to TRBJ1-1; possibly TRBD1 for D (6 bases). The CDR3 consists of 13 residues. V lost 7 bases and J lost 0, with 9 bases in between. Looked up from germline, CDR1 is SNHLY and CDR2 is FYNNEI.